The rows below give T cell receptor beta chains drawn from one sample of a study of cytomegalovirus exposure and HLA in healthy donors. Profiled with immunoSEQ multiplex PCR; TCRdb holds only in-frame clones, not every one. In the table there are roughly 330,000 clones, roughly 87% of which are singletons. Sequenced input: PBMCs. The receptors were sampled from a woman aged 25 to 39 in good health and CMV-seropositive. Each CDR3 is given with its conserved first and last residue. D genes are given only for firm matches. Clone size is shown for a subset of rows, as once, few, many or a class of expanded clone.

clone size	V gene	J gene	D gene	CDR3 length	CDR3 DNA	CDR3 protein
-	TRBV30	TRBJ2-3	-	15	TGTGCCTGGAGTGTGACCCTGATTGGGACAGATACGCAGTATTTT	CAWSVTLIGTDTQYF
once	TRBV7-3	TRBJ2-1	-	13	TGTGCCAGCAGCTTCGGCGAATACAATGAGCAGTTCTTC	CASSFGEYNEQFF
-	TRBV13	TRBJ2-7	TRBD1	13	TGTGCCAGCAGCGGGGACAGGACCTACGAGCAGTACTTC	CASSGDRTYEQYF
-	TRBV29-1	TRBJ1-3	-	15	TGCAGCGTTGAAGTAGGGCAGGGCTCTGGAAACACCATATATTTT	CSVEVGQGSGNTIYF
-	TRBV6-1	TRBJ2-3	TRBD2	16	TGTGCCAGCAGTGACGGGACTAGGGGAGTTGTCGATACGCAGTATTTT	CASSDGTRGVVDTQYF
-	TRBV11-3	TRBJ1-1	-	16	TGTGCCAGCAGCTTAGAAGCAGGGGTCCAGAACACTGAAGCTTTCTTT	CASSLEAGVQNTEAFF
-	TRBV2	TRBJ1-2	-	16	TGTGCCAGCAGTGAATCGGGACGGACCTCAAGATTTGGCTACACCTTC	CASSESGRTSRFGYTF
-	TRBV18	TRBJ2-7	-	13	TGTGCCAGCTCACCACTTGAAGCCTCCGAGCAGTACTTC	CASSPLEASEQYF
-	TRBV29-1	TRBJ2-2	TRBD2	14	TGCAGCGCTGGGACTAGCGGGAGCCCCGGGGAGCTGTTTTTT	CSAGTSGSPGELFF
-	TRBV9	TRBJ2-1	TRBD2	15	TGTGCCAGCAGCGAGGGGACTAGCGGCAACAATGAGCAGTTCTTC	CASSEGTSGNNEQFF
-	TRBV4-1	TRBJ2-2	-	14	TGCGCCAGCAGCCAGCCTATTGAAACCGGGGAGCTGTTTTTT	CASSQPIETGELFF
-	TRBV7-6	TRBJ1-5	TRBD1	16	TGTGCCAGCAGCGCAGGACAGGGGGCCGCGGGTCAGCCCCAGCATTTT	CASSAGQGAAGQPQHF
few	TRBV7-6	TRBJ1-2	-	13	TGTGCCAGCAGCTTGCAGGGCGACTATGGCTACACCTTC	CASSLQGDYGYTF
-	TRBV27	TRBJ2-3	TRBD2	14	TGTGCCAGCAGTACCGGACTAGACAGAGATACGCAGTATTTT	CASSTGLDRDTQYF
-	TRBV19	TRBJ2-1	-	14	TGTGCCAGTAGTATGGGTCCCAGAGGCGATGAGCAGTTCTTC	CASSMGPRGDEQFF
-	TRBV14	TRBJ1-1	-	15	TGTGCCAGCAGCCCCTTCCTTCTGCCCGGGACTGAAGCTTTCTTT	CASSPFLLPGTEAFF